The 27 T cell receptor beta chains below come from one sample, sequenced in a study of graft-versus-host responses after intestinal transplantation. For these TCRs, the target antigens are not known. Clones were sequenced by immunoSEQ multiplex PCR, and TCRdb holds only the in-frame ones, with some missing. The sample has about 110,000 clones, about nine tenths seen once. The sequencing here drew on unstimulated CD4+ T cells sorted from spleen or lymph node cells, taken before transplant. The receptors were gathered from a human donor who was the organ donor for an intestinal transplant.

V usage is TRBV19 and J usage is TRBJ2-3; possible D gene TRBD1, 6 bases. The germline V gene has CDR1 LNHDA and CDR2 SQIVND (reference sequence). The length of the CDR3 is 15 residues. Trimming removed 5 bases at V and 2 bases at J, with 14 bases between. The CDR3 protein is CASSDAGTSTDTQYF. The CDR3 DNA is TGTGCCAGTAGTGACGCCGGGACATCCACAGATACGCAGTATTTT.

This clone was found once. This sample includes further DNA sequences coding for the same CDR3. The V and J genes are TRBV5-6 and TRBJ2-1; TRBD1 matches at 7 bases. CDR1 is SGHDT, CDR2 YYEEEE, per germline. The CDR3 has 14 residues. With V trimmed by 4 bases and J by 2 bases, 3 bases remained unmatched. CDR3 DNA sequence: TGTGCCAGCAGCACCGGGACAGCCTACAATGAGCAGTTCTTC. Residues: CASSTGTAYNEQFF.

This clone was counted a single time. The V gene is TRBV29-1, the J gene TRBJ2-1, with 14 bases matching TRBD2. V dropped 6 bases and J dropped 9; count of bases not matched to a gene: 4. The CDR3 sequence is 13 residues long. From germline, CDR1 is SQVTM and CDR2 ANQGSEA. The CDR3 coding sequence is TGCAGCGTGGGGACTAGCGGGGGAGTTGAGCAGTTCTTC. Encoded protein: CSVGTSGGVEQFF.

The chain carries TRBV15 and TRBJ1-2, with D uncertain. In germline, CDR1 is LNHNV, CDR2 YYDKDF (reference sequence). The germline V and J ends were trimmed by 3 bases and 2 bases, with 4 bases remaining between them. The CDR3 is 12 amino acids. CDR3 DNA sequence: TGTGCCACCAGCAGGGACAACTATGGCTACACCTTC. Translation: CATSRDNYGYTF.

This chain connects TRBV27 to TRBJ2-3, with D perhaps TRBD1 or TRBD2 (6 bases each). From germline, CDR1 is MNHEY and CDR2 SMNVEV (reference sequence). The CDR3 has 16 amino acids. V gave up 3 bases and J gave up 0 bases, with 13 bases separating them. The CDR3 region is CASSLGRTASTDTQYF. For the CDR3, the DNA is TGTGCCAGCAGTTTGGGGAGGACAGCGAGCACAGATACGCAGTATTTT.

The chain has TRBV5-8 and TRBJ1-6; TRBD1 matches 7 bases. The CDR3 loop spans 16 amino acids. The V gene end was trimmed by 1 base and the J gene end by 0 bases; junction bases not matched to a gene: 1. CDR1 is SGHTS and CDR2 is YDEGEE in the germline V gene. The CDR3 nucleotides read TGTGCCAGCAGCTTGTACAGGGGCTCCTATAATTCACCCCTCCACTTT. This translates into CASSLYRGSYNSPLHF.

The chain combines TRBV7-9 with TRBJ1-2, with D possibly being TRBD1 (6 bases). V was clipped by 5 bases and J by 1 base, with 14 bases between them. The CDR3 has 15 amino acids. Germline V gene sequence: CDR1 SEHNR, CDR2 FQNEAQ (reference sequence). The CDR3 DNA follows: TGTGCCAGCAGCCTTAGGACAGATTTTAACTATGGCTACACCTTC. It encodes CASSLRTDFNYGYTF.

J is TRBJ2-1 and V is TRBV7-9; TRBD2 aligns across 8 bases. V dropped 2 bases and J dropped 8; count of bases not matched to a gene: 11. Germline CDR1 reads SEHNR; CDR2 reads FQNEAQ (reference sequence). The CDR3 extends over 16 amino acids. CDR3 coding DNA: TGTGCCAGCAGCTTAACTTTCGGGGGGGCCACAGATGAGCAGTTCTTC. Translation gives CASSLTFGGATDEQFF.

Here the CDR3 reads CASSEQRGYTF. CDR3 nucleotides: TGTGCCAGCAGCGAACAGCGCGGCTACACCTTC. The chain links TRBV6-5 to TRBJ1-2; D ambiguous. CDR3 size: 11 residues. V lost 6 bases and J 8 bases, leaving 10 bases between the germline ends. Looked up from germline, CDR1 is MNHEY and CDR2 is SVGAGI.

This clone has just a few counts. V and J are TRBV27 and TRBJ2-1, with D unclear. The germline V gene has CDR1 MNHEY and CDR2 SMNVEV (reference sequence). The CDR3 loop spans 8 amino acids. Trimming took off 10 bases at V and 10 bases at J, with 5 bases between the two ends. CDR3 nucleotide sequence: TGTGCCACACTGGAGCAGTTCTTC. As protein: CATLEQFF.

This sequence joins TRBV7-2 and TRBJ1-3; a possible D gene is TRBD1 (5 bases). CDR1 is SGHTA, CDR2 FQGNSA, per germline. Trimming left V 1 base short and J 4 bases short, with 17 bases between. The CDR3 runs to 17 residues. The chain's CDR3 is CASSLVGLPGQGNTIYF. In nucleotides, the CDR3 is TGTGCCAGCAGCTTAGTAGGGCTGCCAGGGCAAGGAAACACCATATATTTT.

The V gene is TRBV5-1, the J gene TRBJ2-1; D not certain. The CDR3 spans 13 residues. V lost 4 bases to trimming and J lost 6 bases, with 11 bases between them. CDR1 is SGHRS and CDR2 is YFSETQ in the germline V gene. Here the CDR3 reads CASSTGSTNEQFF. CDR3 bases: TGCGCCAGCAGCACGGGTAGCACCAATGAGCAGTTCTTC.

The chain links TRBV25-1 to TRBJ1-1, with 8 bases that match TRBD1. V shed 1 base and J 5 bases; nucleotides not matched to a gene: 6. This CDR3 comprises 15 residues. The germline V gene encodes CDR1 MGHDK and CDR2 SYGVNS. Here the CDR3 reads CASSESDRAGTEAFF. The CDR3 DNA is TGTGCCAGCAGTGAATCGGACAGGGCGGGAACTGAAGCTTTCTTT.

This chain uses TRBV7-3 with TRBJ2-2, with TRBD2 as a possible D gene (5 bases). CDR3 length equals 15 residues. The germline V and J ends were trimmed by 6 bases and 6 bases, with 17 bases remaining between them. The V gene's germline CDR1 is SGHTA and CDR2 FQGTGA. The CDR3 DNA reads as TGTGCCAGCAGTCTACCCGGGAACAAGGCCGGGGAGCTGTTTTTT. Protein: CASSLPGNKAGELFF.

The rearrangement uses TRBV6-5 and TRBJ1-1; a weak D match, TRBD1 (5 bases). Trimming took 6 bases from V and 3 from J, leaving 11 bases between them. There are 13 residues in the CDR3. Germline loops: CDR1 MNHEY, CDR2 SVGAGI. The CDR3 sequence: CASSRIRDTEAFF. In DNA, the CDR3 is TGTGCCAGCAGCCGGATCAGGGACACTGAAGCTTTCTTT.

The rearrangement uses TRBV6-5 and TRBJ1-5; D is possibly TRBD1 (6 bases). CDR3 length: 13 residues. V was trimmed by 5 bases and J by 5 bases, leaving 10 bases between them. The germline gives CDR1 MNHEY, CDR2 SVGAGI. The CDR3, as DNA: TGTGCCAGCAGTGAACAGGGAGATCAGCCCCAGCATTTT. Protein product: CASSEQGDQPQHF.

The gene calls are TRBV19 and TRBJ1-5; no reliable D call. The CDR3 runs to 13 residues. Germline V gene data show CDR1 as LNHDA and CDR2 as SQIVND (reference sequence). Trimming took off 4 bases at V and 0 bases at J, with 4 bases between the two ends. This chain's CDR3 is CASSTISNQPQHF. Here the CDR3 DNA reads TGTGCCAGTAGTACGATTAGCAATCAGCCCCAGCATTTT.

This chain links TRBV2 with TRBJ2-5; D not certain. This CDR3 is built from 15 residues. The V end lost 2 bases, the J end lost 0 bases, and 10 bases lay between the germline ends. The V gene's germline CDR1 is SNHLY and CDR2 FYNNEI. This chain's CDR3 is CASSEFGLHQETQYF. Written as DNA, the CDR3 is TGTGCCAGCAGTGAATTTGGGCTACACCAAGAGACCCAGTACTTC.

The genes are TRBV19 and TRBJ2-1; 13 nucleotides match TRBD2. The V and J ends lost 5 bases and 4 bases, in that order; junction bases with no gene match: 11. Germline V gene lookup returns CDR1 LNHDA and CDR2 SQIVND (reference sequence). This CDR3 comprises 18 residues. Here the CDR3 DNA reads TGTGCCAGTAGTCCAACTAGCGGGAGGGCCCCGAGTTACAATGAGCAGTTCTTC. This codes for CASSPTSGRAPSYNEQFF.

CDR3: CASSPLAGGGDTQYF. As DNA, the CDR3 is TGTGCCAGCAGTCCTCTAGCGGGGGGAGGAGATACGCAGTATTTT. The chain combines TRBV27 with TRBJ2-3; TRBD2 agrees at 11 bases. The CDR3 has 15 residues. The germline CDR1 and CDR2 sequences are MNHEY and SMNVEV (reference sequence). J was trimmed by 5 bases and V by 5 bases; bases with no gene match: 6.

The V and J genes are TRBV19 and TRBJ1-6; 10 bases are shared with TRBD1. V was pared by 7 bases and J by 7 bases, with 7 bases of the junction left unmatched. The CDR3 extends over 15 amino acids. The V gene's germline CDR1 is LNHDA and CDR2 SQIVND (reference sequence). The CDR3 region has the DNA TGTGCCAGTACTCGACAGGGGGCCCTGAATTCACCCCTCCACTTT. The encoded protein is CASTRQGALNSPLHF. Full variable domain (outside the CDR3, taken from reference TRBV19 and TRBJ1-6): DGGITQSPKYLFRKEGQNVTLSCEQNLNHDAMYWYRQDPGQGLRLIYYSQIVNDFQKGDIAEGYSVSREKKESFPLTVTSAQKNPTAFYLCASTRQGALNSPLHFGNGTRLTVT.

There are a few counts of this clone. The V gene is TRBV10-1, the J gene TRBJ1-3; D ambiguous. The germline CDR1 and CDR2 sequences are WNHNN and SYGVQD (reference sequence). V dropped 6 bases and J dropped 0 bases, with 6 bases sitting between them. The length of the CDR3 is 13 residues. The DNA of the CDR3 is TGCGCCAGCAGGGATAGCTCTGGAAACACCATATATTTT. Translating gives CASRDSSGNTIYF.

This chain links TRBV6-5 with TRBJ2-3, with 8 bases identical to TRBD1. The CDR3 is made up of 15 amino acids. The trim removed 6 bases at V and 4 bases at J, leaving 9 bases unmatched. Germline lookup yields CDR1 MNHEY and CDR2 SVGAGI. The CDR3 sequence: CASSPRDRSADTQYF. The CDR3 nucleotides are TGTGCCAGCAGCCCCCGGGACAGGTCGGCAGATACGCAGTATTTT.

The gene calls are TRBV1 and TRBJ2-5. TRBV1 counts as a pseudogene. The CDR3 length is 16 residues. The CDR3 sequence is CTSSQVEGKRQETQYF. CDR3 DNA sequence: TGCACCAGCAGCCAAGTTGAGGGGAAGAGGCAAGAGACCCAGTACTTC.

The J gene is TRBJ1-2, the V gene TRBV21-1. TRBV21-1 has pseudogene status. The CDR3 length is 17 residues. The CDR3 is CASLIHGRGRAGYGYTF. CDR3 coding DNA: TGTGCCAGTCTAATTCATGGCCGGGGGCGTGCTGGCTATGGCTACACCTTC.

This chain joins TRBV19 and TRBJ2-5; no firm D call. Germline V gene data show CDR1 as LNHDA and CDR2 as SQIVND (reference sequence). CDR3 length equals 15 residues. The ends were cut back, 1 base at V and 1 base at J, with 10 bases in the middle. This CDR3 is CASSIGSDLQETQYF. CDR3 sequence (DNA): TGTGCCAGTAGTATAGGGTCGGACCTCCAAGAGACCCAGTACTTC.

This chain uses TRBV4-1 with TRBJ2-3; unclear D gene. Germline CDR1 is MGHRA and CDR2 is YSYEKL. The CDR3 is 14 amino acids. Trimming left V 3 bases short and J 2 bases short, with 9 bases between. The CDR3 nucleotides read TGCGCCAGCAGCCACCCGGTCTACACAGATACGCAGTATTTT. It codes for CASSHPVYTDTQYF.